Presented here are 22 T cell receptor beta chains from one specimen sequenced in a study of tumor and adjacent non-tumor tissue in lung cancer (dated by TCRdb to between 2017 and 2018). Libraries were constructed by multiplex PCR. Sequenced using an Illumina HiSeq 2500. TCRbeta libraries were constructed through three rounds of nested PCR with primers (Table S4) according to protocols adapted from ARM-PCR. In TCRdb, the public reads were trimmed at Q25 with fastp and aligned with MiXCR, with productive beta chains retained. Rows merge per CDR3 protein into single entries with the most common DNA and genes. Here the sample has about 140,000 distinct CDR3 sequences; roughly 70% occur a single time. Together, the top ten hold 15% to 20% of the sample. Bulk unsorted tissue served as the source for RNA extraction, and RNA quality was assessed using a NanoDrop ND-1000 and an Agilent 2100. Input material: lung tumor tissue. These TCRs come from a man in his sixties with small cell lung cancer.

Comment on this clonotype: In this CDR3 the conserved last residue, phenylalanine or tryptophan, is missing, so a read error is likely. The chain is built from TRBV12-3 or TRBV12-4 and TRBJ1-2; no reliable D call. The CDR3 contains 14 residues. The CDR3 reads CASSLSGTNFGYTI. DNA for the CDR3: TGTGCCAGCAGTTTATCGGGCACGAACTTTGGCTACACCATC.

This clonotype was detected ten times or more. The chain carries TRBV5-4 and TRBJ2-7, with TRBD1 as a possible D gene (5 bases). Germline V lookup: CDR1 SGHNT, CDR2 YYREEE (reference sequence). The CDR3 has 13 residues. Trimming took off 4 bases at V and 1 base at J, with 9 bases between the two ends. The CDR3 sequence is CASSPGQSYEQYV. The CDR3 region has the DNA TGTGCCAGCAGCCCCGGACAATCCTACGAGCAGTACGTC.

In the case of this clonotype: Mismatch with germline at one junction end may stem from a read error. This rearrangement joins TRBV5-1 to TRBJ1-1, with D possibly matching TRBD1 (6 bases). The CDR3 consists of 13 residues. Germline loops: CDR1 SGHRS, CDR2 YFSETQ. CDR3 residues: CASSLQGYTESFF. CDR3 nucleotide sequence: TGCGCCAGCAGCTTACAGGGTTACACTGAATCTTTCTTT.

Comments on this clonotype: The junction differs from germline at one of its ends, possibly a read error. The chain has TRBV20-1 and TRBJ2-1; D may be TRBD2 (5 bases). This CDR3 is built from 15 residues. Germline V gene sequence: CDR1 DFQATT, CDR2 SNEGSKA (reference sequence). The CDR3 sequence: CSVRDGSSWTHEQFF. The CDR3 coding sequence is TGCAGTGTTAGAGATGGGTCTAGCTGGACCCATGAGCAGTTCTTC.

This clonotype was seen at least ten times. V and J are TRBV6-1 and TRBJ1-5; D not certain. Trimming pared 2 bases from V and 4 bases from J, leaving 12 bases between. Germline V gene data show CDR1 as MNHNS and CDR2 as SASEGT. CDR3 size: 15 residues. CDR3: CASSESGRPNQPQHF. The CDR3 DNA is TGTGCCAGCAGTGAATCGGGCAGGCCTAATCAGCCCCAGCATTTT.

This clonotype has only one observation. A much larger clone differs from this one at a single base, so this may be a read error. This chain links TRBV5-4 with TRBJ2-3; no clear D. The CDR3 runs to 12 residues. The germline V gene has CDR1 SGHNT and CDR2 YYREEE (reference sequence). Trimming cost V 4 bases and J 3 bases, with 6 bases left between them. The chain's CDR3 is CASSVDTDTQYF. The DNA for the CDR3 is TGTGCCAGCAGCGTGGATACAGATACGCAGTATTTT. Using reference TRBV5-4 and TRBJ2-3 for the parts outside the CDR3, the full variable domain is ETGVTQSPTHLIKTRGQQVTLRCSSQSGHNTVSWYQQALGQGPQFIFQYYREEENGRGNFPPRFSGLQFPNYSSELNVNALELDDSALYLCASSVDTDTQYFGPGTRLTVL.

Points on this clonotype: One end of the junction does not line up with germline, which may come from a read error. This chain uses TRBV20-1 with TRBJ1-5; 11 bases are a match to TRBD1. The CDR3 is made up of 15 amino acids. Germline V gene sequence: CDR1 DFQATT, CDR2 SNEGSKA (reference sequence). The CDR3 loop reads CSVTPGQGVYQAQHF. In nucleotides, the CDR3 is TGCAGTGTTACACCGGGACAGGGGGTTTATCAGGCCCAGCATTTT.

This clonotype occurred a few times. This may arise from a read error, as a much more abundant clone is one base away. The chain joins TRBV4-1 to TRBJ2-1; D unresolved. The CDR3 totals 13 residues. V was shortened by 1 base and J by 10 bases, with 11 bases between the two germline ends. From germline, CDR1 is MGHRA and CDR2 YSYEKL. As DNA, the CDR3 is TGCGCCAGCAGCCAAGCAATGTCAGAGGAGCAGTTCTTC. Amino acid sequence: CASSQAMSEEQFF.

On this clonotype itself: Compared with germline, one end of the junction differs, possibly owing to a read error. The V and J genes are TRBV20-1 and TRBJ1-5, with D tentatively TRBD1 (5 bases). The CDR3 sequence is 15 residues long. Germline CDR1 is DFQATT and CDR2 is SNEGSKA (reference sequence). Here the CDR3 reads CSASLGVGGNEPQHF. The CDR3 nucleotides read TGCAGTGCTAGTTTGGGTGTTGGGGGTAATGAGCCCCAGCATTTC.

CDR3 nucleotide sequence: TGCAGTGCTAGAGCGACTAGCTGGAGGACTATAGATACGCAGTATTTT. It translates to CSARATSWRTIDTQYF. The chain couples TRBV20-1 to TRBJ2-3; TRBD2 agrees at 7 bases. The trim removed 1 base at V and 5 bases at J, leaving 12 bases unmatched. The germline CDR1 and CDR2 sequences are DFQATT and SNEGSKA (reference sequence). The CDR3 has 16 amino acids.

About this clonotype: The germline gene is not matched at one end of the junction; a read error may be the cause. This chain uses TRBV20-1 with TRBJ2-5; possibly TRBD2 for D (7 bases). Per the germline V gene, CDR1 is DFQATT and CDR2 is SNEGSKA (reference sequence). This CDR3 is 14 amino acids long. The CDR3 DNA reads TGCAGTGCCACGTGGGGGGGCGATCAAGAGACCCAGCACTTC. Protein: CSATWGGDQETQHF.

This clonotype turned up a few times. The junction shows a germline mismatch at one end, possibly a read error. The DNA for the CDR3 is TGTGCCAGTAGCTTAATAGCGGTAGCGGGAGGTGGAGTCCCAGAGTTCTTC. Amino acid sequence: CASSLIAVAGGGVPEFF. The chain carries TRBV11-2 and TRBJ2-1; the match to TRBD2 covers 10 bases. This CDR3 comprises 17 residues. From germline, CDR1 is SGHAT and CDR2 FQNNGV.

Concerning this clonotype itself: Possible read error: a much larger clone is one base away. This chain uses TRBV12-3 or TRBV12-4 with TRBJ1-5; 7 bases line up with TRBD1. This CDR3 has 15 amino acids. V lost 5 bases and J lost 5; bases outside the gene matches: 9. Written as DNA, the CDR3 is TGTGCCAGCAGTACGGGACAGCAGAGCGATCAGCCCCAGCATTTT. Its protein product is CASSTGQQSDQPQHF.

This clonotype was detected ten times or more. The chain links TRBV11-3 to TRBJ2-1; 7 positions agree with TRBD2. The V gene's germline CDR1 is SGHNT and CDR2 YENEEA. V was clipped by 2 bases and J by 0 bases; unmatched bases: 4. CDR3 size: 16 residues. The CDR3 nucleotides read TGTGCCAGCAGCTTACCGGGGGGAGGCTCCTACAATGAGCAGTTCTTC. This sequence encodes CASSLPGGGSYNEQFF.

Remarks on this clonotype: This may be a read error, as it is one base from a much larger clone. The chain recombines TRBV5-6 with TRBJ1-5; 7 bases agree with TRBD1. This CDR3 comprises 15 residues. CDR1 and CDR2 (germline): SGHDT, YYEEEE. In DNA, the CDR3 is TGTGCCAGCAGCTTGGAAGGGGACAGCAATAAGCCCCAGCATTTT. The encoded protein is CASSLEGDSNKPQHF.

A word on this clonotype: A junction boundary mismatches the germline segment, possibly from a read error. The CDR3 bases are TGCGCCAGCTGTAGACAGAATAACTATGGCTACACCTTC. Protein sequence: CASCRQNNYGYTF. The chain employs TRBV6-1 and TRBJ1-2; D perhaps matches TRBD1 (5 bases). The CDR3 length is 13 residues. Germline V gives CDR1 MNHNS, CDR2 SASEGT.

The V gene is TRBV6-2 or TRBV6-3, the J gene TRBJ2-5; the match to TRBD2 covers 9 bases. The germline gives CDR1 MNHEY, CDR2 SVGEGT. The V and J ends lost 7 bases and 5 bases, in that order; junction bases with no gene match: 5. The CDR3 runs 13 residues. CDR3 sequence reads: CASNLAGRETQYF. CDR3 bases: TGTGCCAGCAATCTAGCGGGGCGGGAGACCCAGTACTTC.

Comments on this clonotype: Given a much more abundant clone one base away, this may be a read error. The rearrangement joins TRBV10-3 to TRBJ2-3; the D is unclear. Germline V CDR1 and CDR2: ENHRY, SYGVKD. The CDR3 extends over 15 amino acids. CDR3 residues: CAISESLESTDAQYF. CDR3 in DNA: TGTGCCATCAGTGAGAGCTTGGAGAGCACAGATGCGCAGTATTTT.

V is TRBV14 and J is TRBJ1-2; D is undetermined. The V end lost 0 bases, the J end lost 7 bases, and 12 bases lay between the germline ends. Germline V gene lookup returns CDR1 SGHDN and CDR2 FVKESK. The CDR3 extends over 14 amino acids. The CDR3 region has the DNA TGTGCCAGCAGCCAAGAGTCGGTTGCACGTGGCTACACCTTC. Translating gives CASSQESVARGYTF.

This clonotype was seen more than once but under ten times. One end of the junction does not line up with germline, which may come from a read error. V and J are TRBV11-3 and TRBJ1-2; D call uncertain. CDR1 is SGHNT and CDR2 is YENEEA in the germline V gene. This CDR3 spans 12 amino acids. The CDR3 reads CVSSWVNYGYTF. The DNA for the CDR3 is TGTGTCAGCAGCTGGGTGAACTATGGCTACACCTTC.

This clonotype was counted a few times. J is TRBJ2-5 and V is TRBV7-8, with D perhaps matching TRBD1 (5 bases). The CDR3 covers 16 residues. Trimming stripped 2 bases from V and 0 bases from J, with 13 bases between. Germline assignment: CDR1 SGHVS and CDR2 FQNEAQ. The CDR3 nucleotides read TGTGCCAGCAGCTTAAATGCAGGGCTTTACCAAGAGACCCAGTACTTC. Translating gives CASSLNAGLYQETQYF.

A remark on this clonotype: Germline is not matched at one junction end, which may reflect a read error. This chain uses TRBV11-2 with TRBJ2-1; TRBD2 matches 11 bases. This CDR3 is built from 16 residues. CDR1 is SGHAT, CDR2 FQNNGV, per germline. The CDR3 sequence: CVSSRMILAGDNEQFF. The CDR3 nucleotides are TGTGTCAGCAGCCGGATGATACTAGCGGGGGACAATGAGCAGTTCTTC.